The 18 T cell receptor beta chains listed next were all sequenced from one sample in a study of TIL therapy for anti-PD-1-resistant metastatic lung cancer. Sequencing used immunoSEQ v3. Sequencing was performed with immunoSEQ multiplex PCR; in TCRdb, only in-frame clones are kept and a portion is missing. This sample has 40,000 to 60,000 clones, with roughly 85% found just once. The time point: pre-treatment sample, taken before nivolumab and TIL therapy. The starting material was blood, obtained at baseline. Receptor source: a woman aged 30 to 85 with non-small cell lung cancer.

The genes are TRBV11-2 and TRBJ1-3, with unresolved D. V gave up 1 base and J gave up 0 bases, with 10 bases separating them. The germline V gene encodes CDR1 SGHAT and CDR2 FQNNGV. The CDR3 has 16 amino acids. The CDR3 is CASSLVGKSSGNTIYF. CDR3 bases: TGTGCCAGCAGCTTAGTAGGGAAGAGCTCTGGAAACACCATATATTTT.

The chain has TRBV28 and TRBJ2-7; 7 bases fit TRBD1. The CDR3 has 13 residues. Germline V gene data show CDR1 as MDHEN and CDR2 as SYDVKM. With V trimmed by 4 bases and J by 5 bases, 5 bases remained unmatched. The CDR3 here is CASSYRGRNEQYF. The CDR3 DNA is TGTGCCAGCAGTTACAGGGGCCGCAACGAGCAGTACTTC.

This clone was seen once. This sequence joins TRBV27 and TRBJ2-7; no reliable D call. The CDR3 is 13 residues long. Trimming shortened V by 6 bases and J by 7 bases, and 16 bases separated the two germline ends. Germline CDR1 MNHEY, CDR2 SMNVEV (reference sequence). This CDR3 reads CASRREASWEQYF. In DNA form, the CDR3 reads TGTGCCAGCAGGAGAGAGGCATCATGGGAGCAGTACTTC.

The DNA of the CDR3 is TGCGCCAGCAGCTTGGGTGGGACTAGCGGGTACAATGAGCAGTTCTTC. It specifies CASSLGGTSGYNEQFF. This chain connects TRBV5-1 to TRBJ2-1; 12 nucleotides match TRBD2. V was clipped by 0 bases and J by 4 bases; unmatched bases: 2. The CDR3 totals 16 residues. CDR1 is SGHRS, CDR2 YFSETQ, per germline.

In nucleotides, the CDR3 is TGTGCCAGCAGCAACTCGGGACTAGCGGGAGAGTCACAAGAGACCCAGTACTTC. Translating it yields CASSNSGLAGESQETQYF. The chain employs TRBV21-1 and TRBJ2-5; TRBD2 is taken as the D call from the table, unchecked against the DNA. TRBV21-1 is described as a pseudogene. The CDR3 totals 18 residues.

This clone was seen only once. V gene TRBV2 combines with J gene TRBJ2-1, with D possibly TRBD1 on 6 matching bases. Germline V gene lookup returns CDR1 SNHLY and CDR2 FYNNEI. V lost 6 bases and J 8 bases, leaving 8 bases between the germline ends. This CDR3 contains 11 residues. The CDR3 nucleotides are TGTGCCAGCAGACAGGGTTATGAGCAGTTCTTC. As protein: CASRQGYEQFF.

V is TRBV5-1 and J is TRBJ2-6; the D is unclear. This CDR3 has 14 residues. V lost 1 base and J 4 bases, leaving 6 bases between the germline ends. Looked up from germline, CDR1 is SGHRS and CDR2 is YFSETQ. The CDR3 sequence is CASSLIQGANVLTF. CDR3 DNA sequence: TGCGCCAGCAGCTTGATACAGGGGGCCAACGTCCTGACTTTC.

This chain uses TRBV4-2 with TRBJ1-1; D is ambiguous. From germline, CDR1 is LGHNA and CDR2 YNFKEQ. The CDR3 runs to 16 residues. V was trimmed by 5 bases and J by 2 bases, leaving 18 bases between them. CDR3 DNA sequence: TGTGCCAGCAGCTCCCTCGTGGGAGATTTAAACACTGAAGCTTTCTTT. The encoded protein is CASSSLVGDLNTEAFF.

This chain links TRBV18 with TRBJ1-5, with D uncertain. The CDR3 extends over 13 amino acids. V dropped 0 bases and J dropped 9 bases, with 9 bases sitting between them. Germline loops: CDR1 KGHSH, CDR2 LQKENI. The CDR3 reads CASSPPGLGPQHF. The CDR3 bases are TGTGCCAGCTCACCACCTGGGTTGGGGCCCCAGCATTTT.

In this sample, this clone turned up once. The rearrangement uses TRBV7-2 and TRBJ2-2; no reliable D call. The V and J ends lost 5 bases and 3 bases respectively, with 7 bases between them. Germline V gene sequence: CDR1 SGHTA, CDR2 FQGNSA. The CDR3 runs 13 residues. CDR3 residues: CASSPWDTGELFF. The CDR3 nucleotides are TGTGCCAGCAGCCCGTGGGACACCGGGGAGCTGTTTTTT.

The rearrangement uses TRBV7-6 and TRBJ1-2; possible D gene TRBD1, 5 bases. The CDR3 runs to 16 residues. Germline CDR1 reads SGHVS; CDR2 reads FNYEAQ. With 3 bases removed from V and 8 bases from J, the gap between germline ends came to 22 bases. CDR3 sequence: CASSFTPSGGSRGYTF. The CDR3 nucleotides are TGTGCCAGCAGCTTTACCCCCTCGGGGGGTTCAAGAGGCTACACCTTC.

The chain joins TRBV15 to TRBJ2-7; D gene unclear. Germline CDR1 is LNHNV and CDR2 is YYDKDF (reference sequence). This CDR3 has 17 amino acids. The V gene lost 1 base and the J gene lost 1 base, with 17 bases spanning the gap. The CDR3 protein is CATSRGFSGGGSYEQYF. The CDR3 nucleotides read TGTGCCACCAGCAGAGGCTTCTCCGGTGGTGGATCCTACGAGCAGTACTTC.

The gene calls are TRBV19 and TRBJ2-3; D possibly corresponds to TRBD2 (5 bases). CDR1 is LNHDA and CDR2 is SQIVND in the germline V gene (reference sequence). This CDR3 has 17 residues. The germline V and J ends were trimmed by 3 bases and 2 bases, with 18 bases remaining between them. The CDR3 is CASSMGAWTSNTDTQYF. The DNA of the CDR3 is TGTGCCAGTAGTATGGGTGCATGGACTTCAAACACAGATACGCAGTATTTT.

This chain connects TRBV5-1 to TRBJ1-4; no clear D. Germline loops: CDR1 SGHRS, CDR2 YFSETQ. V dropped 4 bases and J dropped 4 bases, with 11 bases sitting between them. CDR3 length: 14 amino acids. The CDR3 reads CASSSRDVNEKLFF. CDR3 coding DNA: TGCGCCAGCAGCAGTAGGGATGTTAATGAAAAACTGTTTTTT.

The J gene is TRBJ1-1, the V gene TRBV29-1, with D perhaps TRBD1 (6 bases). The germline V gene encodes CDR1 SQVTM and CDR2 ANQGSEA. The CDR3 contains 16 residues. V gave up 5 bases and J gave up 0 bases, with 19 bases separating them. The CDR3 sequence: CSVKGVGQSMNTEAFF. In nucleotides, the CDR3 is TGCAGCGTTAAAGGGGTAGGACAGTCCATGAACACTGAAGCTTTCTTT.

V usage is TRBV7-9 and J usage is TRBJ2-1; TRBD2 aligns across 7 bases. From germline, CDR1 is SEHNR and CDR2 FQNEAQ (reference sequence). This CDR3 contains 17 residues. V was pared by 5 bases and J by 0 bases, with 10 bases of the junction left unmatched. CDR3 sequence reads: CASSQLASTSSYNEQFF. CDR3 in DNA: TGTGCCAGCAGCCAACTAGCGTCGACGAGCTCCTACAATGAGCAGTTCTTC.

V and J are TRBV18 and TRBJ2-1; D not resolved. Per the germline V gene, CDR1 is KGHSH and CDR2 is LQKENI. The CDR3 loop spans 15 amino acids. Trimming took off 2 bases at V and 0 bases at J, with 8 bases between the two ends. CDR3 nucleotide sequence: TGTGCCAGCTCACCAAGAAGGAGCTCCTACAATGAGCAGTTCTTC. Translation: CASSPRRSSYNEQFF. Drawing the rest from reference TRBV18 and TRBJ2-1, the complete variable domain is NAGVMQNPRHLVRRRGQEARLRCSPMKGHSHVYWYRQLPEEGLKFMVYLQKENIIDESGMPKERFSAEFPKEGPSILRIQQVVRGDSAAYFCASSPRRSSYNEQFFGPGTRLTVL.

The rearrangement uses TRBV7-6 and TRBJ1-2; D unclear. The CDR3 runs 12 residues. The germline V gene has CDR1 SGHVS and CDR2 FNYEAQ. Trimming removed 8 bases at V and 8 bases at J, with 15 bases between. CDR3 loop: CASLSVGGGYTF. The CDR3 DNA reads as TGTGCCAGCCTCTCAGTGGGAGGCGGCTACACCTTC.